Following are 20 T cell receptor beta chains from one sample sequenced in a study of breast tumors, draining lymph nodes, adjacent tissues. TCRdb fed the multiplex PCR reads into MiXCR, producing one record per CDR3 protein. The sample includes fewer than 300,000 distinct CDR3 sequences, about 34% of them seen just once. The lymph nodes were axillary draining lymph nodes from breast cancer patients. Sequenced: axillary lymph node tissue. The receptors derive from a female donor with breast cancer. Some clones in this sample may be carry-over from other donors' samples.

This chain links TRBV4-1 with TRBJ2-2; D possibly corresponds to TRBD2 (6 bases). CDR1 is MGHRA and CDR2 is YSYEKL in the germline V gene. Between the trimmed V and J ends, which lost 4 bases and 7 bases, there was a span of 16 bases. The CDR3 totals 15 residues. CDR3 DNA: TGCGCCAGCAGCCTTCTTGGCGGGGTGAACGGGGAGCTGTTTTTT. Translated: CASSLLGGVNGELFF.

This clonotype was recorded at least ten times. The chain carries TRBV20-1 and TRBJ2-7; D is perhaps TRBD1 or TRBD2 (5 bases each). The V gene's germline CDR1 is DFQATT and CDR2 SNEGSKA (reference sequence). The V and J ends lost 3 bases and 4 bases respectively, with 19 bases between them. The CDR3 is 15 amino acids. The chain's CDR3 is CSASDGTPNRYEQYF. The CDR3 DNA reads as TGCAGTGCTAGCGACGGGACCCCCAATCGGTACGAGCAGTACTTC.

This clonotype was picked up many times. The chain joins TRBV29-1 to TRBJ1-2; D unresolved. With 3 bases removed from V and 8 bases from J, the gap between germline ends came to 7 bases. In germline, CDR1 is SQVTM, CDR2 ANQGSEA. The CDR3 contains 10 residues. The DNA for the CDR3 is TGCAGCGTTGATGTAGAAGGCTACACCTTC. Its protein is CSVDVEGYTF.

This clonotype was seen repeatedly, ten times or more. The chain is built from TRBV20-1 and TRBJ2-3; D not resolved. CDR1 is DFQATT, CDR2 SNEGSKA, per germline (reference sequence). V lost 3 bases, J lost 4 bases, and 2 bases lay in between. This CDR3 has 10 residues. CDR3 sequence: CSARADTQYF. CDR3 nucleotides: TGCAGTGCTAGGGCAGATACGCAGTATTTT.

This sequence joins TRBV29-1 and TRBJ2-7; 10 positions match TRBD2. Looked up from germline, CDR1 is SQVTM and CDR2 is ANQGSEA. The CDR3 totals 18 residues. V lost 6 bases and J lost 4; bases outside the gene matches: 21. The CDR3 is CSVLRGPGLARSGYEQYF. CDR3 nucleotides: TGCAGCGTCCTCCGGGGGCCGGGACTAGCGAGAAGCGGTTACGAGCAGTACTTC.

In this sample, this clonotype turned up many times. The chain employs TRBV5-1 and TRBJ2-1, with D perhaps given as TRBD1 or TRBD2 (7 bases each). The germline gives CDR1 SGHRS, CDR2 YFSETQ. V was trimmed by 3 bases and J by 1 base, leaving 11 bases between them. There are 15 residues in the CDR3. This CDR3 reads CASSYQGGSYNEQFF. As DNA, the CDR3 is TGCGCCAGCAGCTACCAGGGGGGGTCCTACAATGAGCAGTTCTTC.

This clonotype was seen many times. The gene calls are TRBV3-1 and TRBJ1-6; D perhaps matches TRBD1 (6 bases). V shed 3 bases and J shed 13 bases, with 16 bases lying between them. Germline V gene lookup returns CDR1 LGHDT and CDR2 YNNKEL (reference sequence). The CDR3 is made up of 14 amino acids. CDR3 protein: CASSQGHERNPLHF. The CDR3 DNA sequence: TGTGCCAGCAGCCAGGGACACGAAAGAAATCCCCTCCACTTT.

With respect to this clonotype: A much larger clone lies one base from this, so it may be a read error. The genes are TRBV6-1 and TRBJ2-3, with D unclear. The CDR3 runs to 14 residues. The V and J ends lost 5 bases and 3 bases respectively, with 12 bases between them. CDR1 is MNHNS, CDR2 SASEGT, per germline. CDR3: CASSQSWSTDTQYF. In DNA form, the CDR3 reads TGTGCCAGCAGTCAAAGTTGGAGTACAGATACGCAGTATTTT.

Of note for this clonotype: The conserved phenylalanine or tryptophan is not found at the CDR3 terminus, so this likely reflects a read error. The DNA is left out, because the CDR3 cannot be placed on it with certainty; the CDR3 is given as TCRdb lists it. The chain links TRBV19 to TRBJ2-3. The CDR3 has 11 amino acids, counting both end residues. Germline V gene sequence: CDR1 LNHDA, CDR2 SQIVND (reference sequence). The CDR3 here is CASSIRNTQCL.

The genes are TRBV11-2 and TRBJ1-2, with D maybe TRBD1 (5 bases). V gave up 2 bases and J gave up 12 bases, with 16 bases separating them. CDR3 length: 13 amino acids. CDR1 and CDR2 (germline): SGHAT, FQNNGV. The CDR3 coding sequence is TGTGCCAGCAGCTTACAGGGAGGTGGTGGAAACACCTTC. Protein product: CASSLQGGGGNTF.

With regard to this clonotype: A much more abundant neighbour one base away suggests this may be a read error. The rearrangement uses TRBV11-2 and TRBJ2-1; perhaps TRBD1 as D (5 bases). Trimming removed 2 bases from V and 9 bases from J, with 11 bases in between. CDR3 size: 13 residues. The V gene's germline CDR1 is SGHAT and CDR2 FQNNGV. CDR3 region: CASSLPPGSEQFF. As DNA, the CDR3 is TGTGCCAGCAGCTTACCCCCAGGGTCTGAGCAGTTCTTC.

This clonotype was counted a few times. Possible read error: a much larger clone is one base away. This rearrangement joins TRBV6-1 to TRBJ2-7; D not certain. Germline values: CDR1 MNHNS, CDR2 SASEGT. V shed 5 bases and J shed 3 bases, with 8 bases lying between them. The CDR3 extends over 12 amino acids. CDR3 coding DNA: TGTGCCAGCAGTCAGGCCGGCTACGAGCAGTACTTC. Its protein product is CASSQAGYEQYF.

This clonotype was observed at least ten times. The chain recombines TRBV12-3 or TRBV12-4 with TRBJ2-1, with a tentative D call TRBD2 (6 bases). Trimming took 3 bases from V and 1 from J, leaving 7 bases between them. The CDR3 spans 14 residues. Here the CDR3 reads CASSLSGSYNEQFF. In nucleotides, the CDR3 is TGTGCCAGCAGTTTGAGCGGGTCCTACAATGAGCAGTTCTTC.

This clonotype is classed as medium-sized. V gene TRBV5-1 combines with J gene TRBJ2-7, with 8 bases that match TRBD1. The CDR3 spans 16 residues. Per the germline V gene, CDR1 is SGHRS and CDR2 is YFSETQ. Losses at the gene ends were 5 bases for V and 2 bases for J; bases not matched to a gene: 12. In DNA, the CDR3 is TGCGCCAGCAGGCTACGGAGCACAGGGGGAGCCTACGAGCAGTACTTC. Translated: CASRLRSTGGAYEQYF.

This clonotype was seen ten or more times. The chain couples TRBV12-3 or TRBV12-4 to TRBJ1-2; D is ambiguous. V lost 5 bases to trimming and J lost 4 bases, with 11 bases between them. The CDR3 contains 13 residues. This CDR3 reads CASSTELGYGYTF. CDR3 coding DNA: TGTGCCAGCAGTACCGAATTGGGCTATGGCTACACCTTC.

This clonotype was found many times. The CDR3 protein is CSVVPFKVAIGGELFF. The DNA for the CDR3 is TGCAGCGTTGTGCCTTTTAAGGTAGCTATTGGCGGGGAGCTGTTTTTT. This chain connects TRBV29-1 to TRBJ2-2; D unclear. V shed 4 bases and J shed 7 bases, with 22 bases lying between them. Germline CDR1 is SQVTM and CDR2 is ANQGSEA. CDR3 length: 16 amino acids.

This clonotype was picked up a small number of times. The chain's CDR3 is CAWKAVRSGNTIYF. Here the CDR3 DNA reads TGTGCCTGGAAGGCAGTCCGCTCTGGAAACACCATATATTTT. J is TRBJ1-3 and V is TRBV30, with unresolved D. The germline gives CDR1 GTSNPN, CDR2 SVGIG (reference sequence). V was trimmed by 4 bases and J by 0 bases, leaving 10 bases between them. The CDR3 length is 14 residues.

The gene calls are TRBV9 and TRBJ1-1; no firm D call. Germline-derived CDR1 and CDR2 are SGDLS and YYNGEE. The CDR3 covers 16 residues. Trimming removed 3 bases from V and 1 base from J, with 16 bases in between. CDR3 sequence: CASSGRPGISNTEAFF. CDR3 in DNA: TGTGCCAGCAGCGGTCGCCCTGGGATTTCGAACACTGAAGCTTTCTTT.

The chain links TRBV4-2 to TRBJ2-1, with 14 bases matching TRBD2. This CDR3 comprises 17 residues. V dropped 6 bases and J dropped 9; count of bases not matched to a gene: 13. CDR1 and CDR2 from the germline V gene are LGHNA and YNFKEQ. The CDR3 loop reads CASSSPGLAGAFGEQFF. The CDR3 region has the DNA TGTGCCAGCAGTTCACCGGGACTAGCGGGAGCTTTTGGTGAGCAGTTCTTC.

The chain recombines TRBV6-2 or TRBV6-3 with TRBJ2-2; 12 positions match TRBD2. This CDR3 has 16 residues. J gave up 4 bases and V 6 bases, and 6 bases lay outside the gene matches. Germline CDR1 reads MNHEY; CDR2 reads SVGEGT. CDR3 residues: CASRTSGRGSTGELFF. The DNA of the CDR3 is TGTGCCAGCAGGACTAGCGGGAGAGGTAGCACCGGGGAGCTGTTTTTT.